A selection of T cell receptor beta chains follows, all from one sample in a study of T-cell reconstitution after alpha-beta-depleted transplantation in children. One entry per CDR3 protein, called by TCRdb with MiXCR from the PCR reads. Among almost 500,000 distinct CDR3 sequences listed, 10% were seen once. The sample was PBMCs, taken before TCRalphabeta/CD19-depleted stem cell transplant. All receptors derive from a child under 10 years old with inherited bone marrow failure, due to receive a stem cell transplant. CDR3s include the opening cysteine and the closing phenylalanine or tryptophan.

J gene,V gene,CDR3 protein
TRBJ2-1,TRBV7-9,CASSHRLAGGPYNEQFF
TRBJ2-1,TRBV6-2/TRBV6-3,CASSRPSAGSYNEQFF
TRBJ2-3,TRBV3-1,CASTKPGTGPGGDTQYF
TRBJ2-7,TRBV10-3,CAIRGSGGLGYEQYF
TRBJ2-7,TRBV7-2,CASSSDKRDPYEQYF
TRBJ2-5,TRBV20-1,CSARQGQETQYF
TRBJ1-5,TRBV7-9,CASSLEGLNQPQHF
TRBJ2-5,TRBV12-3/TRBV12-4,CASSPLHLTDAVETQYF
TRBJ1-1,TRBV29-1,CSVGPRMNTEAFF
TRBJ1-2,TRBV27,CASSTATASSYGYTF
TRBJ2-7,TRBV21-1,CASSRRRKKSLVYEQYF
TRBJ2-2,TRBV2,CASQGLENTGELFF
TRBJ2-3,TRBV29-1,CSGLAGVTDTQYF
TRBJ1-1,TRBV6-2/TRBV6-3,CASSTSLTGALGNTEAFF
TRBJ2-3,TRBV30,CAWSVSTSGSMAF
TRBJ1-5,TRBV12-3/TRBV12-4,CASSLLGLNQPQHF
TRBJ2-7,TRBV29-1,CSVEITGEGVWEQYF
TRBJ2-1,TRBV3-1,CASSQGNYNEQFF
TRBJ2-4,TRBV27,CASSLSSSGAWAKNIQYF
TRBJ2-7,TRBV20-1,CSANRQDSYEQYF
TRBJ2-3,TRBV7-9,CASSFPLGSTDTQYF
TRBJ1-1,TRBV28,CASSEDRGDTEAFF
TRBJ2-2,TRBV5-1,CASSTLAGGNTGELFF
TRBJ2-1,TRBV6-2/TRBV6-3,CASSYAAGVYNEQFF
TRBJ2-1,TRBV15,CATSRQPPEAGDEQFF
TRBJ2-1,TRBV7-9,CASRWGLHEQFF